This entry concerns a single T cell receptor (beta chain). Its matching antigen is unknown. These data come from a study of PD-1 blockade in classical Hodgkin lymphoma. Whole-study results and caveats: Whoever responded completely had baseline diversity much like that seen in newly diagnosed patients. In CD4+ cells, TCR diversity went up significantly by C4D1, but in CD8+ cells it did not.

The CDR3 has 16 residues. Per germline, CDR1 SGHRS and CDR2 YFSETQ. V gave up 1 base and J gave up 0 bases, with 8 bases separating them. Generated by immunoSEQ multiplex PCR, the TCRdb table keeps only in-frame clones and is missing some. This table holds tens of thousands of clones, approximately 80% found once. Described time point: cycle 4 day 1 (C4D1), after less than seven weeks of nivolumab. In every patient, relapse followed autologous stem cell transplantation, while exposure to brentuximab vedotin differed. This sequence joins TRBV5-1 and TRBJ1-6; no definite D call. The specimen was peripheral blood mononuclear cells (PBMCs), collected before the fourth cycle of nivolumab. This clonotype originated in a human donor with classical Hodgkin lymphoma. CDR3 protein: CASSLLDASYNSPLHF. CDR3 sequence (DNA): TGCGCCAGCAGCTTGTTAGATGCCTCCTATAATTCACCCCTCCACTTT.